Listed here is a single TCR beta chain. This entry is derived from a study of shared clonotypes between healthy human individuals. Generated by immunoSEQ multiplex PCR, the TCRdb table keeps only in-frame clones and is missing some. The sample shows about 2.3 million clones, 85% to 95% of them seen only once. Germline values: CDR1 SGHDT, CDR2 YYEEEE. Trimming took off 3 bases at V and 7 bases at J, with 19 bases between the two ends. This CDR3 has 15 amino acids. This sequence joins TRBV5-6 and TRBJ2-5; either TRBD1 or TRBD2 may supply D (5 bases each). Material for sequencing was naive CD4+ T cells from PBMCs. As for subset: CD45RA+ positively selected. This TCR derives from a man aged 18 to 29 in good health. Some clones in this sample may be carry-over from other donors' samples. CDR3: CASSSLGSWGSTQYF. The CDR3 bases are TGTGCCAGCAGCTCCTTGGGTAGCTGGGGGTCGACCCAGTACTTC.